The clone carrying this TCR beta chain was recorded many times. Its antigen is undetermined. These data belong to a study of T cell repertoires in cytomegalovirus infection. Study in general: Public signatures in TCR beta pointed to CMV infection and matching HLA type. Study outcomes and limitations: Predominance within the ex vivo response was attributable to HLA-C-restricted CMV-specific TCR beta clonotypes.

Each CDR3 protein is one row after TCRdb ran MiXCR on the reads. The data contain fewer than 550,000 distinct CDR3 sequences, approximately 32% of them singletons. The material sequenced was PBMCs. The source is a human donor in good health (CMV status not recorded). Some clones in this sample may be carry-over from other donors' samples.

The CDR3 sequence is CASSLGDGERRGNTIYF. CDR3 nucleotide sequence: TGTGCCAGCAGCTTAGGAGACGGGGAACGCCGCGGAAACACCATATATTTT. This chain links TRBV7-2 with TRBJ1-3; D is uncertain. The length of the CDR3 is 17 residues. Germline V gene data show CDR1 as SGHTA and CDR2 as FQGNSA. Trimming removed 1 base from V and 4 bases from J, with 17 bases in between. Drawing the rest from reference TRBV7-2 and TRBJ1-3, the complete variable domain is GAGVSQSPSNKVTEKGKDVELRCDPISGHTALYWYRQSLGQGLEFLIYFQGNSAPDKSGLPSDRFSAERTGGSVSTLTIQRTQQEDSAVYLCASSLGDGERRGNTIYFGEGSWLTVV.